Sequencing of this T cell receptor (beta chain) was carried out in a study of blood T cells in healthy people across ages. There are a few counts of this clonotype. Primers used in a second PCR of roughly 7 to 12 cycles were a sample-barcoded 5' primer and a J-beta primer mix. TCRdb reprocessed the 5' RACE reads with MiXCR, giving one entry per CDR3 protein. The data contain 1.5 million to 2 million distinct CDR3 sequences, 39% of them singletons. The specimen was blood. This receptor was identified in a human donor in good health.

The CDR3 region has the DNA TGTGCCAGCAGTTGGGGCGTTCCGACGGGAGGCTACACCTTC. This codes for CASSWGVPTGGYTF. The rearrangement joins TRBV6-5 to TRBJ1-2; D might be TRBD1 (5 bases). Germline CDR1 MNHEY, CDR2 SVGAGI. Trimming shortened V by 4 bases and J by 8 bases, and 17 bases separated the two germline ends. The CDR3 spans 14 residues.